This TCR beta chain came from a study of PD-L1 blockade in urothelial cancer. Synthetic templates analogous to TCR were spiked into all PCRs individually. Data came from immunoSEQ multiplex PCR; TCRdb stores just in-frame clones and leaves some out. The sample yields about 45,000 clones, around 80% seen once. Time point reported: peripheral blood 6 weeks after treatment start. The input for sequencing was PBMCs, taken around atezolizumab (anti-PD-L1) treatment. This receptor was identified in a man aged 60 to 75 with urothelial cancer.

The CDR3 bases are TGTGCCAGCAGCCAACTAGTTTCCTACAATGAGCAGTTCTTC. Encoded protein: CASSQLVSYNEQFF. The V gene is TRBV7-2, the J gene TRBJ2-1; D might be TRBD2 (5 bases). With 5 bases removed from V and 1 base from J, the gap between germline ends came to 9 bases. CDR3 length equals 14 residues. The germline CDR1 and CDR2 sequences are SGHTA and FQGNSA.